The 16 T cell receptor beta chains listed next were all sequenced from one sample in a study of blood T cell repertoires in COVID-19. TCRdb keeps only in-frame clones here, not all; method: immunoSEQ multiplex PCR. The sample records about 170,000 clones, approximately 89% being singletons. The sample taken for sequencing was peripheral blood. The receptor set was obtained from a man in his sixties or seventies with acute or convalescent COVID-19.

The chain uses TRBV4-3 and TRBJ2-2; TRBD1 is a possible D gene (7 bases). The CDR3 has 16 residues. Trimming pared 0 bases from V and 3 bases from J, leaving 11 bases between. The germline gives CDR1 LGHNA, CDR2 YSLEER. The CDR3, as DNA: TGCGCCAGCAGCCAAGATCGGAGGGGGCACACCGGGGAGCTGTTTTTT. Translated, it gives CASSQDRRGHTGELFF.

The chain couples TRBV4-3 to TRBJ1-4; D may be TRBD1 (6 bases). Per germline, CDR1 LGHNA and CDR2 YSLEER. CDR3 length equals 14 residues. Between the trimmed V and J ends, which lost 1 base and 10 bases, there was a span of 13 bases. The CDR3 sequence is CASSQGGSGVKLFF. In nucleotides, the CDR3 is TGCGCCAGCAGCCAAGGCGGTTCAGGGGTAAAACTGTTTTTT.

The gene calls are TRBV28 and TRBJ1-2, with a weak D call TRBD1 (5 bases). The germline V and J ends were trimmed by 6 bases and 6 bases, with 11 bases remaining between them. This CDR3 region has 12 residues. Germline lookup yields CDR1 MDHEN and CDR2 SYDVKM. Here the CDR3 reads CASRGHPDGYTF. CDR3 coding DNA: TGTGCCAGCAGAGGACATCCCGATGGCTACACCTTC.

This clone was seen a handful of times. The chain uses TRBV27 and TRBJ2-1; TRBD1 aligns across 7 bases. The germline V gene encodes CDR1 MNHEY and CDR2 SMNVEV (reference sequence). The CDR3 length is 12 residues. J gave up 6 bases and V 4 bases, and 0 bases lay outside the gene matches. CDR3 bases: TGTGCCAGCAGTTACAGGGGCAATGAGCAGTTCTTC. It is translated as CASSYRGNEQFF.

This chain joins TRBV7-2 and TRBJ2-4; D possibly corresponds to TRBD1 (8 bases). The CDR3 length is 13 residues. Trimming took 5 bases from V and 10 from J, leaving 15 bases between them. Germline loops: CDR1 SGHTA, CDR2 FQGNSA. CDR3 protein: CASSQTQGGIQYF. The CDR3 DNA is TGTGCCAGCAGCCAAACACAGGGGGGGATTCAGTACTTC.

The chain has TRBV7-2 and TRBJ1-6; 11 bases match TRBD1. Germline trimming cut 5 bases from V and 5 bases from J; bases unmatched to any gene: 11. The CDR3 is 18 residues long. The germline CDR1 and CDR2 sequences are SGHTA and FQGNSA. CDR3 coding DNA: TGTGCCAGCAGCCATGGGACAGGGGGTAGTAGCCATAATTCACCCCTCCACTTT. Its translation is CASSHGTGGSSHNSPLHF.

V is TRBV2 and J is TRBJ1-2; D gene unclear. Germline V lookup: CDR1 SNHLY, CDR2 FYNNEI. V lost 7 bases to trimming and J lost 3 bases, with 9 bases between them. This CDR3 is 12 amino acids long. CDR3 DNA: TGTGCCAGCATTGGAGATCACTATGGCTACACCTTC. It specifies CASIGDHYGYTF.

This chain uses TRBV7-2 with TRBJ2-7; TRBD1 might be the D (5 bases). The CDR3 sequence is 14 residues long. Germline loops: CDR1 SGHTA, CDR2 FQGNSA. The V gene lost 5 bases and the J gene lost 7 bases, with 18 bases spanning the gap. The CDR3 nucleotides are TGTGCCAGCAGCCTCCGGGCAGGGATAGGGGAGCAGTACTTC. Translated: CASSLRAGIGEQYF.

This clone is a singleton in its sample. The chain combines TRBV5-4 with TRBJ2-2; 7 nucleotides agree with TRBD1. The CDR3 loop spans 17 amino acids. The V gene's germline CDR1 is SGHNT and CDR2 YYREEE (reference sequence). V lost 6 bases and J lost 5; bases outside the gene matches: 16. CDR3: CASTRGQPNLGTGELFF. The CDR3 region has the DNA TGTGCCAGCACCCGGGGACAGCCTAATCTCGGGACCGGGGAGCTGTTTTTT.

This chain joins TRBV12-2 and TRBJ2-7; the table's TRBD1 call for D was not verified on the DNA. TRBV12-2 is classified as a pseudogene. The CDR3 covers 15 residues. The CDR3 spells CASRTPGTEIYEQYF. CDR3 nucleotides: TGTGCAAGTCGCACCCCAGGGACAGAAATCTACGAGCAGTACTTC.

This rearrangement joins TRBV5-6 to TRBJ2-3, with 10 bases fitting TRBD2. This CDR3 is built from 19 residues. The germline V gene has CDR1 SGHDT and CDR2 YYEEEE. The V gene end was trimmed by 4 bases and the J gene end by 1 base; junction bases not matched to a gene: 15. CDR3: CASSGRGSSGSRGTDTQYF. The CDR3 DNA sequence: TGTGCCAGCAGCGGGCGGGGGTCTAGCGGGAGTCGGGGCACAGATACGCAGTATTTT.

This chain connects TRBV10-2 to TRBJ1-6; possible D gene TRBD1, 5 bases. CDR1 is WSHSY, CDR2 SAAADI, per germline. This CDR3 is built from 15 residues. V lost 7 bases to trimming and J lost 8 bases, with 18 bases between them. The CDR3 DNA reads TGCGCCAGCAAAAGAGGAGGGGCGGGGGATTCACCCCTCCACTTT. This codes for CASKRGGAGDSPLHF.

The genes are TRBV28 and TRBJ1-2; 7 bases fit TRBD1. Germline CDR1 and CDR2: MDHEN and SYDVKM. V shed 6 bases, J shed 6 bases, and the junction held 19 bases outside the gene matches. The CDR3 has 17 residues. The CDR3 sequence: CASSVSLTGTVGNGYTF. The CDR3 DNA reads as TGTGCCAGCAGCGTAAGCTTAACAGGGACAGTCGGTAATGGCTACACCTTC.

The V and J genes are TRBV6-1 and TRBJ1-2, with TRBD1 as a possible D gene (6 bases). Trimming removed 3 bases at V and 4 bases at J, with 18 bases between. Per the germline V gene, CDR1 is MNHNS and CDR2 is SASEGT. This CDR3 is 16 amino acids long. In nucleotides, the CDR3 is TGTGCCAGCAGTGAGCGAGGGGGAGGGGCGAGCTATGGCTACACCTTC. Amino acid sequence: CASSERGGGASYGYTF.

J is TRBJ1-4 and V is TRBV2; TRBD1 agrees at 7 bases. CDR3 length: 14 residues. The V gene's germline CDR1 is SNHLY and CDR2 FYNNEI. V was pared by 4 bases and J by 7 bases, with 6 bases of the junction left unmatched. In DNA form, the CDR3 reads TGTGCCAGCAGTGGCAACAACAGGGGTGAAAAACTGTTTTTT. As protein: CASSGNNRGEKLFF.

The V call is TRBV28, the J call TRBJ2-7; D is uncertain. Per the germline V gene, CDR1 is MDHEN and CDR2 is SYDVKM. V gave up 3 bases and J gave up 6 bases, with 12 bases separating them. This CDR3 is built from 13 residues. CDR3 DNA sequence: TGTGCCAGCAGTTTTTCGGTAGCTCCCGAGCAGTACTTC. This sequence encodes CASSFSVAPEQYF. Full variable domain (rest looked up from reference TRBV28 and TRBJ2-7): DVKVTQSSRYLVKRTGEKVFLECVQDMDHENMFWYRQDPGLGLRLIYFSYDVKMKEKGDIPEGYSVSREKKERFSLILESASTNQTSMYLCASSFSVAPEQYFGPGTRLTVT.